What follows are 32 T cell receptor beta chains derived from one specimen sequenced in a study of blood T cells in healthy people across ages (dated by TCRdb to between 2015 and 2016). The library came from 5' RACE. Sequencer: Illumina HiSeq 2500. A second PCR of roughly 6 to 12 cycles was run with a J-beta primer mix and a sample-barcoded 5' primer. TCRdb applied fastp at Q25 and MiXCR to the public reads, then kept only in-frame beta chains. Identical CDR3 protein sequences are pooled into one entry, listed with their most common genes and DNA. Within this sample are about 970,000 distinct CDR3 sequences, with roughly 51% of them counted one time only. The ten largest clones capture 20% to 25% of the sample. The sample was blood. The source is a woman aged 60-75 years in good health.

The chain carries TRBV2 and TRBJ2-3; the D is unclear. V lost 5 bases to trimming and J lost 6 bases, with 12 bases between them. Germline V lookup: CDR1 SNHLY, CDR2 FYNNEI. CDR3 length: 13 amino acids. CDR3 nucleotide sequence: TGTGCCAGCAGTCTGAGACTGGGGGATACGCAGTATTTT. Its translation: CASSLRLGDTQYF.

On this clonotype: A junction boundary mismatches the germline segment, possibly from a read error. This rearrangement joins TRBV12-3 or TRBV12-4 to TRBJ2-1; 9 bases match TRBD2. This CDR3 spans 16 amino acids. CDR3 residues: CTSSLGAGGPFNEQFF. CDR3 DNA: TGTACCAGCAGTTTAGGGGCGGGAGGGCCGTTCAATGAGCAGTTCTTC.

The sample holds a few counts of this clonotype. The chain's CDR3 is CSAPSGTGGDEQYF. DNA of the CDR3: TGCAGCGCCCCGTCCGGGACGGGGGGTGACGAGCAGTACTTC. V usage is TRBV20-1 and J usage is TRBJ2-1; 7 bases map to TRBD2. The DNA end lines up better with TRBJ2-7; the J call may be wrong. Per germline, CDR1 DFQATT and CDR2 SNEGSKA (reference sequence). The CDR3 consists of 14 residues.

The chain combines TRBV29-1 with TRBJ2-7; 7 bases align to TRBD2. TRBJ2-5 matches the DNA end more closely, so the J call is doubtful. This CDR3 has 13 amino acids. The V gene's germline CDR1 is SQVTM and CDR2 ANQGSEA. For the CDR3, the DNA is TGCAGCGTTGAGACGACTAGCTTAAAGACCCAGTACTTC. It codes for CSVETTSLKTQYF.

The rearrangement links TRBV6-2 or TRBV6-3 to TRBJ2-7; D gene uncertain. Per germline, CDR1 MNHEY and CDR2 SVGEGT. This CDR3 comprises 13 residues. The V end lost 4 bases, the J end lost 0 bases, and 7 bases lay between the germline ends. CDR3 loop: CASSWVASYEQYF. In DNA form, the CDR3 reads TGTGCCAGCAGTTGGGTGGCCTCCTACGAGCAGTACTTC.

The chain recombines TRBV4-1 with TRBJ2-7; TRBD2 is a possible D gene (6 bases). The V end lost 5 bases, the J end lost 2 bases, and 16 bases lay between the germline ends. The germline gives CDR1 MGHRA, CDR2 YSYEKL. The CDR3 length is 15 residues. CDR3 coding DNA: TGCGCCAGCAGCTTCATAACCGGGACTCCCTACGAGCAGTACTTC. Protein product: CASSFITGTPYEQYF.

This clonotype has only a few counts. The chain recombines TRBV7-2 with TRBJ2-1, with 7 bases that match TRBD2. The germline CDR1 and CDR2 sequences are SGHTA and FQGNSA. V was clipped by 5 bases and J by 3 bases; unmatched bases: 7. CDR3 length: 15 amino acids. CDR3 coding DNA: TGTGCCAGCAGCCTGAGGGCGGGGGACTACAATGAGCAGTTCTTC. Encoded protein: CASSLRAGDYNEQFF.

The rearrangement links TRBV5-6 to TRBJ2-5; possible D gene TRBD2, 9 bases. The V and J ends lost 4 bases and 4 bases respectively, with 14 bases between them. This CDR3 has 14 amino acids. Per germline, CDR1 SGHDT and CDR2 YYEEEE. The CDR3 DNA is TGTGCCAGCAGCCTAGCGGGACAGGTAGAGACCCAGTACTTC. It specifies CASSLAGQVETQYF.

This chain links TRBV28 with TRBJ2-1; TRBD2 might be the D (6 bases). The DNA matches TRBJ2-7 better at its end, which makes the J call doubtful. CDR1 is MDHEN, CDR2 SYDVKM, per germline. The CDR3 has 12 amino acids. CDR3 in amino acids: CASKSSGCEQYF. In nucleotides, the CDR3 is TGTGCCAGCAAGTCGAGCGGGTGCGAGCAGTACTTC.

The chain links TRBV3-1 to TRBJ1-2, with 9 bases aligning to TRBD1. The junction had 4 bases not matched to a gene; V was cut back by 1 base and J by 4 bases. Germline V gene data show CDR1 as LGHDT and CDR2 as YNNKEL (reference sequence). This CDR3 is 15 amino acids long. CDR3 DNA sequence: TGTGCCAGCAGCCAAGGCCGGGACAGGGCCTATGGCTACACCTTC. Encoded protein: CASSQGRDRAYGYTF.

This chain joins TRBV20-1 and TRBJ2-3; D remains unclear. Germline CDR1 DFQATT, CDR2 SNEGSKA (reference sequence). This CDR3 is 15 amino acids long. V was shortened by 4 bases and J by 6 bases, with 20 bases between the two germline ends. The CDR3 DNA reads TGCAGTGCTAAACCCATCGAACAGCAATTCGATACGCAGTATTTT. Translation: CSAKPIEQQFDTQYF.

V usage is TRBV12-3 or TRBV12-4 and J usage is TRBJ2-1; the match to TRBD2 covers 10 bases. V shed 7 bases, J shed 4 bases, and the junction held 10 bases outside the gene matches. CDR3 length: 16 amino acids. CDR3 nucleotides: TGTGCCAGCAATCCCGGGCGGGGACTAGCGTACAATGAGCAGTTCTTC. Protein product: CASNPGRGLAYNEQFF.

This clonotype has a count of ten or more. This chain joins TRBV28 and TRBJ2-1, with 8 bases that match TRBD1. Near its end, the DNA agrees better with TRBJ2-7, so the J call may be wrong. CDR3 length: 16 amino acids. The germline V gene encodes CDR1 MDHEN and CDR2 SYDVKM. The CDR3 sequence is CASRSDSDRAYNEQYF. Written as DNA, the CDR3 is TGTGCCAGCAGGTCAGACTCGGACAGGGCCTACAATGAGCAGTACTTC.

This sequence joins TRBV5-1 and TRBJ1-4, with 7 bases identical to TRBD1. The CDR3 consists of 14 residues. The germline CDR1 and CDR2 sequences are SGHRS and YFSETQ. V gave up 4 bases and J gave up 8 bases; unmatched junction bases: 8. CDR3 nucleotides: TGCGCCAGCAGCCTGGGACAGCGCCGGGAAAAACTGTTTTTT. Its protein is CASSLGQRREKLFF.

This clonotype was counted a few times. This sequence joins TRBV20-1 and TRBJ2-1, with 11 bases matching TRBD2. The ends lost 5 bases at V and 7 bases at J; junction bases unmatched: 10. CDR3 length: 15 residues. The germline CDR1 and CDR2 sequences are DFQATT and SNEGSKA (reference sequence). As DNA, the CDR3 is TGCAGTGCTGGGGGACCGACTAGCGGGAAAAATGAGCAGTTCTTC. Amino acids: CSAGGPTSGKNEQFF.

The chain is built from TRBV15 and TRBJ2-1, with 10 bases lining up with TRBD2. With V trimmed by 8 bases and J by 9 bases, 10 bases remained unmatched. Germline V gene lookup returns CDR1 LNHNV and CDR2 YYDKDF (reference sequence). CDR3 length equals 14 residues. CDR3 region: CATQASGRALEQFF. DNA for the CDR3: TGTGCCACCCAGGCCAGCGGGAGGGCCCTTGAGCAGTTCTTC.

CDR3 coding DNA: TGCAGCGTTGAGCCTGCACAACAGGATGGCTACACCTTC. The encoded protein is CSVEPAQQDGYTF. V usage is TRBV29-1 and J usage is TRBJ1-2; D perhaps matches TRBD1 (5 bases). Germline V gene sequence: CDR1 SQVTM, CDR2 ANQGSEA. V was pared by 3 bases and J by 6 bases, with 14 bases between. The CDR3 runs 13 residues.

The J gene is TRBJ2-3, the V gene TRBV9; unclear D gene. Germline V lookup: CDR1 SGDLS, CDR2 YYNGEE. The CDR3 has 15 residues. With 3 bases removed from V and 1 base from J, the gap between germline ends came to 12 bases. The CDR3 nucleotides read TGTGCCAGCAGCGCGACACGCGCGGGCACAGATACGCAGTATTTT. Translated: CASSATRAGTDTQYF.

This clonotype was seen more than once but under ten times. The rearrangement links TRBV7-2 to TRBJ2-7; 10 bases match TRBD2. Trimming took 4 bases from V and 2 from J; bases not matched to a gene: 8. CDR1 and CDR2 from the germline V gene are SGHTA and FQGNSA. CDR3 length equals 16 residues. CDR3 nucleotide sequence: TGTGCCAGCAGCTCCGCGGGGACTAGCGTTGCCTACGAGCAGTACTTC. It codes for CASSSAGTSVAYEQYF. Looking up the rest from reference TRBV7-2 and TRBJ2-7 gives the full variable domain: GAGVSQSPSNKVTEKGKDVELRCDPISGHTALYWYRQSLGQGLEFLIYFQGNSAPDKSGLPSDRFSAERTGGSVSTLTIQRTQQEDSAVYLCASSSAGTSVAYEQYFGPGTRLTVT.

The J gene is TRBJ2-3, the V gene TRBV4-2, with D hard to call. The CDR3 contains 15 residues. Per the germline V gene, CDR1 is LGHNA and CDR2 is YNFKEQ. V lost 4 bases and J lost 6, with 17 bases in between. CDR3 sequence: CASSPRVGRPDTQYF. Written as DNA, the CDR3 is TGTGCCAGCAGCCCAAGGGTAGGGCGGCCGGATACGCAGTATTTT.

This chain joins TRBV5-1 and TRBJ2-1; no firm D call. Trimming shortened V by 2 bases and J by 10 bases, and 7 bases separated the two germline ends. Germline assignment: CDR1 SGHRS and CDR2 YFSETQ. This CDR3 comprises 11 residues. The CDR3 bases are TGCGCCAGCAGCTTCAATGCGGAGCAGTTCTTC. Residues: CASSFNAEQFF.

The chain has TRBV6-6 and TRBJ2-3; 11 nucleotides match TRBD2. There are 17 residues in the CDR3. CDR1 is MNHNY, CDR2 SVGAGI, per germline (reference sequence). V dropped 8 bases and J dropped 4; count of bases not matched to a gene: 14. DNA for the CDR3: TGTGCCAGCCCTCCAAATAGCGGGAGGGAGGTCGCAGATACGCAGTATTTT. It translates to CASPPNSGREVADTQYF.

This clonotype was found a few times. The chain links TRBV12-3 or TRBV12-4 to TRBJ2-3; D may be TRBD1 (5 bases). The CDR3 has 17 residues. The V and J ends lost 5 bases and 2 bases respectively, with 20 bases between them. CDR3 coding DNA: TGTGCCAGCAGTCCACCATGGACAAGACCGAACACAGATACGCAGTATTTT. Protein: CASSPPWTRPNTDTQYF.

About this clonotype itself: Sequence at one end of the junction differs from germline and may be a read error. The chain is built from TRBV5-1 and TRBJ2-3; TRBD1 matches at 7 bases. Germline loops: CDR1 SGHRS, CDR2 YFSETQ. The CDR3 is 14 amino acids. In DNA, the CDR3 is TGCGCCAGCAGCTTGCGAGGGGGCACAGATACGCTGTATTTT. It is translated as CASSLRGGTDTLYF.

The rearrangement links TRBV4-2 to TRBJ1-4; 7 nucleotides match TRBD1. The CDR3 contains 16 residues. Germline assignment: CDR1 LGHNA and CDR2 YNFKEQ. J lost 5 bases, V lost 1 base, and 7 bases had no gene match. The CDR3 reads CASSQVLTGPNEKLFF. The CDR3 DNA sequence: TGTGCCAGCAGCCAAGTTTTGACAGGGCCGAATGAAAAACTGTTTTTT.

The J gene is TRBJ2-2, the V gene TRBV12-3 or TRBV12-4; D remains ambiguous. V was trimmed by 6 bases and J by 1 base, leaving 9 bases between them. The CDR3 totals 14 residues. The CDR3 is CASSPAWNTGELFF. The CDR3 nucleotides are TGTGCCAGCAGCCCTGCTTGGAACACCGGGGAGCTGTTTTTT.

V usage is TRBV28 and J usage is TRBJ2-3; 12 nucleotides align to TRBD2. The germline V gene encodes CDR1 MDHEN and CDR2 SYDVKM. The junction had 18 bases not matched to a gene; V was cut back by 6 bases and J by 14 bases. This CDR3 comprises 16 residues. CDR3 bases: TGTGCCAGCAGCCCTGGACTAGCGGGACCTCCCCCTACTGGGTATTTT. Its protein product is CASSPGLAGPPPTGYF.

As for this clonotype: One base away lies a much larger clone, so this may be a sequencing read error. This rearrangement joins TRBV28 to TRBJ1-2; TRBD1 matches at 11 bases. Germline CDR1 reads MDHEN; CDR2 reads SYDVKM. This CDR3 contains 14 residues. Here the CDR3 DNA reads TGTGCCGGCAGTCCACCGGGACAGGGGGATGGCTACACCTTC. It yields the protein CAGSPPGQGDGYTF.

V gene TRBV20-1 combines with J gene TRBJ2-1; 14 nucleotides line up with TRBD2. Germline CDR1 and CDR2: DFQATT and SNEGSKA (reference sequence). Trimming cost V 3 bases and J 10 bases; bases outside gene matches: 14. The CDR3 length is 17 residues. In nucleotides, the CDR3 is TGCAGTGCTAGTGACCCCTCCGGGACTAGCGGGAGTCGGGAGCAGTTCTTC. Translation: CSASDPSGTSGSREQFF.

This clonotype has only a few counts. This chain connects TRBV25-1 to TRBJ2-4; 7 nucleotides line up with TRBD2. The assigned J gene may be wrong: the sequence end matches TRBJ2-7 better. The germline CDR1 and CDR2 sequences are MGHDK and SYGVNS. The CDR3 runs 15 residues. The CDR3 DNA sequence: TGTGCCAGCAGTGAACGGAGGACTAGTTCGTACGAGCAGTACTTC. This translates into CASSERRTSSYEQYF.

The V gene is TRBV29-1, the J gene TRBJ2-5; perhaps TRBD1 as D (5 bases). Germline lookup yields CDR1 SQVTM and CDR2 ANQGSEA. Trimming cost V 6 bases and J 2 bases, with 19 bases left between them. The CDR3 loop spans 15 amino acids. This CDR3 is CSVNPQQGRQETQYF. The CDR3 nucleotides are TGCAGCGTAAACCCCCAGCAGGGTCGGCAAGAGACCCAGTACTTC.

The sample holds a few counts of this clonotype. The CDR3, as DNA: TGTGCCAGCAGCCCTCCGGGGGTAAGGGAGCAGTACTTC. Amino acid sequence: CASSPPGVREQYF. The chain uses TRBV7-2 and TRBJ2-7; TRBD2 might be the D (6 bases). In germline, CDR1 is SGHTA, CDR2 FQGNSA. The CDR3 length is 13 residues. Deletions cut 5 bases from V and 7 bases from J, with 15 bases between.